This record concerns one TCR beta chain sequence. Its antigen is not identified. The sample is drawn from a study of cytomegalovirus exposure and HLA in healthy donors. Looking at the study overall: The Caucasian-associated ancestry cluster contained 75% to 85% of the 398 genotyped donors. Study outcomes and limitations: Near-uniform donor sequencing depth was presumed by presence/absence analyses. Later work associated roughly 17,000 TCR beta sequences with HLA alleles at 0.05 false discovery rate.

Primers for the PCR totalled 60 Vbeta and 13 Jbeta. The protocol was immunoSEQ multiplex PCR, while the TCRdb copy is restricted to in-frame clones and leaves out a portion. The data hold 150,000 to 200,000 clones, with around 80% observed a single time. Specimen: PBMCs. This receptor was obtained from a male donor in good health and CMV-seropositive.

The CDR3 bases are TGTGCCAGCAGCTTAGGTCCGGAGCTATCGTCAGATACGCAGTATTTT. This encodes CASSLGPELSSDTQYF. V gene TRBV11-3 combines with J gene TRBJ2-3; D unresolved. Germline CDR1 is SGHNT and CDR2 is YENEEA. With 1 base removed from V and 4 bases from J, the gap between germline ends came to 15 bases. The CDR3 is 16 residues long. Based on the CDR3 plus reference TRBV11-3 and TRBJ2-3, the full variable domain is EAGVVQSPRYKIIEKKQPVAFWCNPISGHNTLYWYLQNLGQGPELLIRYENEEAVDDSQLPKDRFSAERLKGVDSTLKIQPAELGDSAVYLCASSLGPELSSDTQYFGPGTRLTVL.